The entry below gives a single T cell receptor (beta chain) sequence along with its context. Its antigen is currently unknown. The data are from a study of cytomegalovirus exposure and HLA in healthy donors. Study context: About 85 million unique TCR sequences came from HLA-typed donors in an early release. Findings of the study overall: When a later analysis compared HLA-associated TCR beta chains with equally common others, the HLA-associated chains turned out to be more clonally expanded and to have lower generation probabilities. Some segments of the V type, notably TRBV6-2 and TRBV6-3, were excluded as indistinguishable.

Both 60 Vbeta primers and 13 Jbeta primers went into the PCR. Profiled with immunoSEQ multiplex PCR; TCRdb holds only in-frame clones, not every one. There are approximately 150,000 clones in the sample; around 65% occur only once, and 6.5% lies in the top ten. The CDR3 covers 16 residues. Looked up from germline, CDR1 is SGHDT and CDR2 is YYEEEE. The V end lost 0 bases, the J end lost 2 bases, and 12 bases lay between the germline ends. V usage is TRBV5-6 and J usage is TRBJ1-3; a weak D match, TRBD1 (5 bases). The clonotype was recovered from a woman aged 55-69 years in good health and CMV-seronegative. Source material: PBMCs. The CDR3 region is CASSLVADRTGNTIYF. CDR3 bases: TGTGCCAGCAGCTTGGTCGCCGACAGAACTGGAAACACCATATATTTT.